Presented here are 30 T cell receptor beta chains from one specimen sequenced in a study of cytomegalovirus exposure and HLA in healthy donors. It was with 60 Vbeta and 13 Jbeta primers that the PCR ran. The table came from immunoSEQ multiplex PCR; TCRdb's copy has only in-frame clones and leaves some out. The table has around 110,000 clones, roughly 69% seen once. The sample taken for sequencing was PBMCs. These receptors were obtained from a woman aged 25-40 years in good health and CMV-seronegative.

This clone appeared a few times. V gene TRBV6-5 combines with J gene TRBJ1-1; D remains unclear. The germline gives CDR1 MNHEY, CDR2 SVGAGI. V was clipped by 7 bases and J by 6 bases, with 18 bases between them. This CDR3 spans 14 amino acids. CDR3 sequence (DNA): TGTGCCAGCACCAAGGCGCATCTGAGGTCTGAAGCTTTCTTT. Protein: CASTKAHLRSEAFF.

This rearrangement joins TRBV7-2 to TRBJ1-3, with D unresolved. The CDR3 spans 16 residues. Trimming removed 5 bases at V and 0 bases at J, with 14 bases between. Germline assignment: CDR1 SGHTA and CDR2 FQGNSA. CDR3 residues: CASSERSSISGNTIYF. CDR3 in DNA: TGTGCCAGCAGCGAAAGGAGCAGCATCTCTGGAAACACCATATATTTT.

The J gene is TRBJ1-6, the V gene TRBV6-4; D is perhaps TRBD1 (6 bases). The germline V gene has CDR1 MRHNA and CDR2 SNTAGT. Trimming pared 4 bases from V and 9 bases from J, leaving 16 bases between. The CDR3 spans 15 residues. CDR3 DNA: TGTGCCAGCAGTGCGGCGACAGGAATAGGTTCACCCCTCCACTTT. Translating gives CASSAATGIGSPLHF.

The chain links TRBV5-6 to TRBJ1-1; perhaps TRBD1 as D (6 bases). Germline CDR1 SGHDT, CDR2 YYEEEE. The CDR3 sequence is 14 residues long. V lost 2 bases and J 7 bases, leaving 15 bases between the germline ends. The CDR3 bases are TGTGCCAGCAGCTTACAGGGAGTTTTCAGTGAAGCTTTCTTT. This sequence encodes CASSLQGVFSEAFF.

This clone turned up a few times. The chain carries TRBV30 and TRBJ2-2; D is undetermined. This CDR3 is 13 amino acids long. Trimming removed 0 bases from V and 1 base from J, with 3 bases in between. In germline, CDR1 is GTSNPN, CDR2 SVGIG (reference sequence). This CDR3 reads CAWSVQNTGELFF. The CDR3 coding sequence is TGTGCCTGGAGTGTACAGAACACCGGGGAGCTGTTTTTT.

The rearrangement joins TRBV10-2 to TRBJ1-1, with D maybe TRBD1 (5 bases). V lost 7 bases to trimming and J lost 1 base, with 16 bases between them. CDR1 is WSHSY, CDR2 SAAADI, per germline. This CDR3 comprises 15 residues. The CDR3 here is CASNTRPGENTEAFF. The CDR3 DNA follows: TGCGCCAGCAACACGCGACCGGGGGAGAACACTGAAGCTTTCTTT.

This chain uses TRBV6-5 with TRBJ2-7, with TRBD2 matching over 8 bases. The CDR3 consists of 15 residues. The junction had 3 bases not matched to a gene; V was cut back by 0 bases and J by 2 bases. From germline, CDR1 is MNHEY and CDR2 SVGAGI. The CDR3 bases are TGTGCCAGCAGTTACTCGGTCGGGGGGGCCTACGAGCAGTACTTC. Translation gives CASSYSVGGAYEQYF.

The rearrangement joins TRBV5-5 to TRBJ1-1, with D maybe TRBD1 (6 bases). Germline CDR1 reads SGHKS; CDR2 reads YYEKEE (reference sequence). Trimming stripped 0 bases from V and 10 bases from J, with 13 bases between. The CDR3 covers 13 residues. CDR3: CASSLEVRGGAFF. The DNA of the CDR3 is TGTGCCAGCAGCTTGGAGGTTAGGGGGGGAGCTTTCTTT.

This clone appeared a single time. The chain carries TRBV7-2 and TRBJ1-5, with a weak D call TRBD1 (6 bases). CDR1 and CDR2 (germline): SGHTA, FQGNSA. This CDR3 comprises 16 residues. Deletions cut 2 bases from V and 5 bases from J, with 16 bases between. CDR3 nucleotide sequence: TGTGCCAGCAGCTTAAGGGCAGGGGCGAGGGATCAGCCCCAGCATTTT. Encoded protein: CASSLRAGARDQPQHF. Full variable domain (rest looked up from reference TRBV7-2 and TRBJ1-5): GAGVSQSPSNKVTEKGKDVELRCDPISGHTALYWYRQSLGQGLEFLIYFQGNSAPDKSGLPSDRFSAERTGGSVSTLTIQRTQQEDSAVYLCASSLRAGARDQPQHFGDGTRLSIL.

A few counts support this clone. The chain uses TRBV29-1 and TRBJ1-1; D ambiguous. V lost 7 bases to trimming and J lost 4 bases, with 10 bases between them. The CDR3 runs 11 residues. CDR1 SQVTM and CDR2 ANQGSEA come from the germline V gene. CDR3 sequence reads: CSGRHGTEAFF. The CDR3 DNA reads as TGCAGCGGAAGACATGGCACTGAAGCTTTCTTT.

The chain uses TRBV29-1 and TRBJ2-1; the D gene is possibly TRBD1 (5 bases). Germline lookup yields CDR1 SQVTM and CDR2 ANQGSEA. The CDR3 is made up of 12 amino acids. V lost 6 bases to trimming and J lost 2 bases, with 8 bases between them. This CDR3 is CSVSGTYNEQFF. In DNA form, the CDR3 reads TGCAGCGTATCAGGGACCTACAATGAGCAGTTCTTC.

This clone has a handful of counts. V and J are TRBV2 and TRBJ1-1; possible D gene TRBD1, 6 bases. CDR1 and CDR2 (germline): SNHLY, FYNNEI. The CDR3 extends over 14 amino acids. Trimming shortened V by 4 bases and J by 3 bases, and 12 bases separated the two germline ends. The CDR3 sequence: CASSVGGAHTEAFF. In nucleotides, the CDR3 is TGTGCCAGCAGTGTAGGGGGGGCGCACACTGAAGCTTTCTTT.

V is TRBV11-3 and J is TRBJ2-2, with a possible D match to TRBD2 (6 bases). CDR3 size: 12 residues. V lost 6 bases, J lost 4 bases, and 6 bases lay in between. Germline V gives CDR1 SGHNT, CDR2 YENEEA. The CDR3 is CASREGTGELFF. As DNA, the CDR3 is TGTGCCAGCAGGGAGGGCACCGGGGAGCTGTTTTTT.

The genes are TRBV9 and TRBJ2-7, with 10 bases fitting TRBD2. This CDR3 has 14 residues. The J segment lost 5 bases and the V segment lost 2 bases, leaving 4 bases of the junction unmatched. Germline V gene data show CDR1 as SGDLS and CDR2 as YYNGEE. In nucleotides, the CDR3 is TGTGCCAGCAGCGTCTGGCTAGCGGGAGACGAGCAGTACTTC. This encodes CASSVWLAGDEQYF.

J is TRBJ2-7 and V is TRBV19; 7 positions match TRBD1. Germline values: CDR1 LNHDA, CDR2 SQIVND (reference sequence). This CDR3 comprises 13 residues. V dropped 8 bases and J dropped 4; count of bases not matched to a gene: 8. The CDR3 here is CASRGQLRYEQYF. The CDR3 DNA sequence: TGTGCCAGTCGGGGACAGCTCCGGTACGAGCAGTACTTC.

The gene calls are TRBV11-2 and TRBJ2-2; 10 positions match TRBD2. V shed 3 bases, J shed 9 bases, and the junction held 7 bases outside the gene matches. Germline V lookup: CDR1 SGHAT, CDR2 FQNNGV. The CDR3 contains 15 residues. CDR3 bases: TGTGCCAGCAGCTTGATTAGCGGGAGGTTATGGGAGCTGTTTTTT. Its translation is CASSLISGRLWELFF.

The V and J genes are TRBV7-9 and TRBJ2-3; TRBD2 aligns across 12 bases. Per the germline V gene, CDR1 is SEHNR and CDR2 is FQNEAQ (reference sequence). Trimming cost V 2 bases and J 1 base; bases outside gene matches: 4. The CDR3 is made up of 17 amino acids. The CDR3 bases are TGTGCCAGCAGCTTAAGGACTAGCGGGATTGGCACAGATACGCAGTATTTT. This translates into CASSLRTSGIGTDTQYF.

A remark on this clone: In the same sample, other DNA sequences code for this CDR3. The rearrangement links TRBV10-3 to TRBJ1-1; no reliable D call. Looked up from germline, CDR1 is ENHRY and CDR2 is SYGVKD. The CDR3 is 14 residues long. V was shortened by 3 bases and J by 4 bases, with 12 bases between the two germline ends. CDR3 sequence (DNA): TGTGCCATCAGTGACCCTGCGGCAATCACTGAAGCTTTCTTT. This codes for CAISDPAAITEAFF.

The chain combines TRBV10-3 with TRBJ2-7, with D possibly matching TRBD1 (6 bases). The germline CDR1 and CDR2 sequences are ENHRY and SYGVKD. The CDR3 has 16 residues. Trimming removed 0 bases from V and 4 bases from J, with 16 bases in between. The CDR3 sequence is CAISESGGTPLYEQYF. CDR3 DNA sequence: TGTGCCATCAGTGAGTCGGGTGGGACACCCCTTTACGAGCAGTACTTC.

The CDR3 bases are TGTGCCAGCAGCTCGACAGGGGGCGGCACCTACGAGCAGTACTTC. Translation gives CASSSTGGGTYEQYF. The genes are TRBV7-2 and TRBJ2-7; TRBD1 aligns across 10 bases. The CDR3 extends over 15 amino acids. J was trimmed by 2 bases and V by 4 bases; bases with no gene match: 5. Germline loops: CDR1 SGHTA, CDR2 FQGNSA.

J is TRBJ2-1 and V is TRBV9; D might be TRBD2 (6 bases). The CDR3 consists of 16 residues. Trimming took 4 bases from V and 0 from J, leaving 14 bases between them. Germline V gene lookup returns CDR1 SGDLS and CDR2 YYNGEE. Here the CDR3 reads CASSPPSGASYNEQFF. The CDR3 region has the DNA TGTGCCAGCAGCCCCCCCTCGGGAGCCTCCTACAATGAGCAGTTCTTC.

V is TRBV4-3 and J is TRBJ2-1, with 12 bases lining up with TRBD1. Looked up from germline, CDR1 is LGHNA and CDR2 is YSLEER. V shed 0 bases and J 7 bases; nucleotides not matched to a gene: 10. The CDR3 spans 18 residues. CDR3 in amino acids: CASSQDQMPGQGANEQFF. Here the CDR3 DNA reads TGCGCCAGCAGCCAAGATCAAATGCCGGGACAGGGGGCGAATGAGCAGTTCTTC.

Comments on this clone: This specimen includes other DNA sequences encoding the same CDR3. The CDR3 loop is CASSLSDYGYTF. DNA of the CDR3: TGTGCCAGCAGTTTATCTGACTATGGCTACACCTTC. The chain combines TRBV28 with TRBJ1-2; no reliable D call. Trimming removed 1 base from V and 3 bases from J, with 3 bases in between. The CDR3 has 12 amino acids. The germline V gene has CDR1 MDHEN and CDR2 SYDVKM.

Only one count was recorded for this clone. V gene TRBV27 combines with J gene TRBJ2-1; maybe TRBD2 (5 bases). Germline V gives CDR1 MNHEY, CDR2 SMNVEV (reference sequence). V was cut by 3 bases and J by 7 bases, with 13 bases left in between. The CDR3 contains 14 residues. CDR3 in amino acids: CASSLVFGVNEQFF. Written as DNA, the CDR3 is TGTGCCAGCAGTTTGGTGTTCGGGGTTAATGAGCAGTTCTTC.

The gene calls are TRBV5-1 and TRBJ2-1, with 14 nucleotides matching TRBD2. Germline V gene sequence: CDR1 SGHRS, CDR2 YFSETQ. The CDR3 runs to 17 residues. Trimming cost V 0 bases and J 4 bases; bases outside gene matches: 3. The CDR3 bases are TGCGCCAGCAGCTTGGTGGGGACTAGCGGGAGATACAATGAGCAGTTCTTC. It translates to CASSLVGTSGRYNEQFF.

V is TRBV5-5 and J is TRBJ2-1; TRBD2 agrees at 7 bases. The CDR3 consists of 16 residues. The germline V gene encodes CDR1 SGHKS and CDR2 YYEKEE (reference sequence). V lost 4 bases, J lost 2 bases, and 9 bases stayed unmatched. The chain's CDR3 is CASSPSSGTAYNEQFF. The CDR3, as DNA: TGTGCCAGCAGCCCCTCGAGCGGGACCGCCTACAATGAGCAGTTCTTC.

The chain joins TRBV6-4 to TRBJ2-3; 8 bases line up with TRBD2. V gave up 8 bases and J gave up 3 bases; unmatched junction bases: 4. The CDR3 is 13 residues long. Germline CDR1 is MRHNA and CDR2 is SNTAGT. This CDR3 reads CASGAGVTDTQYF. The CDR3 nucleotides read TGTGCCAGCGGAGCGGGAGTAACAGATACGCAGTATTTT.

The chain combines TRBV2 with TRBJ1-4; a possible D gene is TRBD1 (5 bases). The CDR3 is made up of 15 amino acids. Germline loops: CDR1 SNHLY, CDR2 FYNNEI. V dropped 2 bases and J dropped 1 base, with 8 bases sitting between them. The CDR3 DNA is TGTGCCAGCAGTGAACAGGGTGGAACTAATGAAAAACTGTTTTTT. This encodes CASSEQGGTNEKLFF.

The chain's CDR3 is CASSGEGLAKNIQYF. Here the CDR3 DNA reads TGTGCCAGCAGCGGGGAGGGGCTAGCCAAAAACATTCAGTACTTC. The V gene is TRBV2, the J gene TRBJ2-4; 7 bases map to TRBD2. The CDR3 extends over 15 amino acids. From germline, CDR1 is SNHLY and CDR2 FYNNEI. V gave up 6 bases and J gave up 0 bases; unmatched junction bases: 5.

The chain has TRBV6-6 and TRBJ1-1; 10 bases are a match to TRBD1. Germline V lookup: CDR1 MNHNY, CDR2 SVGAGI (reference sequence). J lost 3 bases, V lost 6 bases, and 7 bases had no gene match. CDR3 length equals 15 residues. CDR3 coding DNA: TGTGCCAGCAGCGGTCGACAGGGGGCGGACACTGAAGCTTTCTTT. Translation gives CASSGRQGADTEAFF.